The clone carrying this T cell receptor beta chain was recorded many times. Its antigen remains unidentified. Investigators profiled TCR beta VDJ and CDR3 from genomic DNA template. TCRdb re-called the reads through MiXCR, storing one row per CDR3 protein. The sample shows 450,000 to 600,000 distinct CDR3 sequences, around 30% of them seen only once. CDR1 is SGHAT and CDR2 is FQNNGV in the germline V gene. With V trimmed by 0 bases and J by 2 bases, 1 base remained unmatched. The CDR3 runs 15 residues. The data originate from a study of CD8+CD57+ T cells in acquired aplastic anemia. About the study: Sorted CD4+ plus CD8+ cells gave DNA averaging about 3.2 ug. Study-wide results and caveats: It was found that twenty-nine CD8+ CDR3 sequences were shared between patients and controls. Patients and healthy controls showed no significant CD8+ Simpson's diversity difference.

For sequencing, patients were chosen who had shown expansion of CD8+CD57+ cells by flow cytometry. In all patients, the disease was severe acquired aplastic anemia. This sequence was found in a human donor with aplastic anemia. The chain employs TRBV11-2 and TRBJ1-2; 9 bases align to TRBD1. The source material was sorted CD4+, CD8+, or CD8+CD57+ T cells (not recorded which) from PBMCs. CDR3 amino acids: CASSLDGTGNYGYTF. The CDR3, as DNA: TGTGCCAGCAGCTTAGATGGGACAGGGAACTATGGCTACACCTTC. Drawing the rest from reference TRBV11-2 and TRBJ1-2, the complete variable domain is EAGVAQSPRYKIIEKRQSVAFWCNPISGHATLYWYQQILGQGPKLLIQFQNNGVVDDSQLPKDRFSAERLKGVDSTLKIQPAKLEDSAVYLCASSLDGTGNYGYTFGSGTRLTVV.